Included here is one TCR beta chain sequence, with context. With V trimmed by 2 bases and J by 0 bases, 9 bases remained unmatched. CDR3 length: 19 residues. Per the germline V gene, CDR1 is SGDLS and CDR2 is YYNGEE. Some clones are missing from TCRdb's copy, which holds only in-frame ones; the method was immunoSEQ multiplex PCR. The data contain roughly 250,000 clones, around 90% of them singletons. This specimen comes from a study of blood T cell repertoires in COVID-19. Sequencing input: peripheral blood. This TCR was sampled from a woman in her 40s with acute or convalescent COVID-19. The rearrangement uses TRBV9 and TRBJ2-5; TRBD2 aligns across 14 bases. CDR3 DNA sequence: TGTGCCAGCAGCGTCGGAGGACTAGCGGGGGGTTGGTACCAAGAGACCCAGTACTTC. Protein sequence: CASSVGGLAGGWYQETQYF.